This T cell receptor beta chain was retrieved from a study of T cells in Graves' hyperthyroidism and ophthalmopathy. CDR3 size: 14 residues. Trimming took 7 bases from V and 1 from J, leaving 13 bases between them. Germline V gene sequence: CDR1 LNHDA, CDR2 SQIVND (reference sequence). This clonotype was observed many times. In patients aged 18 to 65, hyperthyroidism was newly diagnosed, with duration under 2 months. There were TCR beta CDR3 regions amplified from RNA transcripts. The primer set for the first-round RT-PCR of the TCR CDR3 was HTBI. In TCRdb, the multiplex PCR reads were re-called with MiXCR into one record per CDR3 protein. The data contain hundreds of thousands of distinct CDR3 sequences, 35% of them seen just once; the ten biggest clones take up approximately 31%.

The TCR was taken from a woman in her thirties or forties with Graves' hyperthyroidism. The chain combines TRBV19 with TRBJ1-1; D is uncertain. The source material was blood. The DNA of the CDR3 is TGTGCCAGTACCTTTCAGGCATCGAACACTGAAGCTTTCTTT. This gives the protein CASTFQASNTEAFF.